The 21 T cell receptor beta chains below come from one sample, sequenced in a study of PD-1 blockade in classical Hodgkin lymphoma. Sequenced by immunoSEQ multiplex PCR; TCRdb stores in-frame clones only, minus some. The sample has about 26,000 clones; roughly 68% are singletons. All the patients suffered relapse after autologous stem cell transplantation, and brentuximab vedotin exposure differed. The starting material was peripheral blood mononuclear cells (PBMCs), obtained before the second cycle of nivolumab. All receptors come from a human donor with classical Hodgkin lymphoma.

The chain employs TRBV7-3 and TRBJ2-1, with D hard to call. Trimming removed 1 base from V and 3 bases from J, with 7 bases in between. This CDR3 is built from 14 residues. In germline, CDR1 is SGHTA, CDR2 FQGTGA. CDR3 amino acids: CASSLRGSYNEQFF. DNA of the CDR3: TGTGCCAGCAGCTTAAGGGGTAGCTACAATGAGCAGTTCTTC.

The rearrangement joins TRBV2 to TRBJ1-6; D might be TRBD1 (5 bases). The CDR3 covers 17 residues. Trimming left V 4 bases short and J 6 bases short, with 19 bases between. Germline V gene data show CDR1 as SNHLY and CDR2 as FYNNEI. The CDR3 DNA sequence: TGTGCCAGCAGTGCCCTCTCCCCGGGACTGAGTAATTCACCCCTCCACTTT. It translates to CASSALSPGLSNSPLHF.

This sequence joins TRBV13 and TRBJ2-7; no firm D call. V was clipped by 5 bases and J by 5 bases, with 13 bases between them. Per germline, CDR1 PRHDT and CDR2 FYEKMQ (reference sequence). The CDR3 has 13 residues. CDR3: CASSPQTQNEQYF. The CDR3 DNA follows: TGTGCCAGCAGCCCCCAGACACAAAACGAGCAGTACTTC.

The chain joins TRBV5-4 to TRBJ1-2, with D perhaps TRBD1 (6 bases). The CDR3 covers 15 residues. Germline V gene lookup returns CDR1 SGHNT and CDR2 YYREEE (reference sequence). V was pared by 6 bases and J by 4 bases, with 19 bases between. Written as DNA, the CDR3 is TGTGCCAGCAAAGACAAGGGGGGAGATGGCTATGGCTACACCTTC. Encoded protein: CASKDKGGDGYGYTF. Drawing the rest from reference TRBV5-4 and TRBJ1-2, the complete variable domain is ETGVTQSPTHLIKTRGQQVTLRCSSQSGHNTVSWYQQALGQGPQFIFQYYREEENGRGNFPPRFSGLQFPNYSSELNVNALELDDSALYLCASKDKGGDGYGYTFGSGTRLTVV.

In this sample, this clone turned up a few times. This rearrangement joins TRBV15 to TRBJ1-4; a possible D gene is TRBD1 (6 bases). Trimming took 8 bases from V and 8 from J, leaving 18 bases between them. This CDR3 is 14 amino acids long. The germline V gene has CDR1 LNHNV and CDR2 YYDKDF (reference sequence). CDR3 sequence (DNA): TGTGCCACCGCGGGGGGGGGCAAAGGGGAAAAACTGTTTTTT. The encoded protein is CATAGGGKGEKLFF. The complete variable domain, with remaining parts taken from reference TRBV15 and TRBJ1-4, reads DAMVIQNPRYQVTQFGKPVTLSCSQTLNHNVMYWYQQKSSQAPKLLFHYYDKDFNNEADTPDNFQSRRPNTSFCFLDIRSPGLGDTAMYLCATAGGGKGEKLFFGSGTQLSVL.

The J gene is TRBJ2-2, the V gene TRBV7-2, with D possibly being TRBD1 (5 bases). Germline CDR1 SGHTA, CDR2 FQGNSA. The CDR3 covers 15 residues. V was pared by 4 bases and J by 4 bases, with 13 bases between. The CDR3 sequence is CASSYSAGLTGELFF. DNA of the CDR3: TGTGCCAGCAGCTATAGTGCAGGGCTCACCGGGGAGCTGTTTTTT.

The chain couples TRBV5-6 to TRBJ2-1; 9 bases are shared with TRBD2. Trimming removed 4 bases from V and 6 bases from J; junction bases left unmatched: 8. The CDR3 length is 15 residues. The germline CDR1 and CDR2 sequences are SGHDT and YYEEEE. The CDR3 is CASSLSRGGANEQFF. The CDR3 coding sequence is TGTGCCAGCAGCCTCTCCCGCGGGGGGGCCAATGAGCAGTTCTTC. The full variable domain, with the rest looked up from reference TRBV5-6 and TRBJ2-1, is DAGVTQSPTHLIKTRGQQVTLRCSPKSGHDTVSWYQQALGQGPQFIFQYYEEEERQRGNFPDRFSGHQFPNYSSELNVNALLLGDSALYLCASSLSRGGANEQFFGPGTRLTVL.

This clone occurred a few times. In nucleotides, the CDR3 is TGTGCCAGCAGCTTGGGGGGGGTAAGCGGCCGGGACCAAGAGACCCAGTACTTC. Protein: CASSLGGVSGRDQETQYF. The gene calls are TRBV5-4 and TRBJ2-5; a possible D gene is TRBD2 (6 bases). Trimming took 0 bases from V and 0 from J, leaving 18 bases between them. Germline V gives CDR1 SGHNT, CDR2 YYREEE (reference sequence). This CDR3 region has 18 residues.

This clone was seen a handful of times. The chain uses TRBV11-2 and TRBJ2-7; maybe TRBD2 (5 bases). This CDR3 comprises 18 residues. Germline CDR1 reads SGHAT; CDR2 reads FQNNGV. Deletions cut 0 bases from V and 1 base from J, with 19 bases between. The CDR3 region is CASSLEMSWRVTSYEQYF. DNA for the CDR3: TGTGCCAGCAGCTTAGAAATGAGTTGGCGGGTGACTTCCTACGAGCAGTACTTC.

The sample holds a few counts of this clone. The chain joins TRBV28 to TRBJ1-5; 8 bases align to TRBD1. From germline, CDR1 is MDHEN and CDR2 SYDVKM. The CDR3 is 13 residues long. V shed 10 bases and J 2 bases; nucleotides not matched to a gene: 4. CDR3 loop: CATMDRGNQPQHF. Written as DNA, the CDR3 is TGTGCCACCATGGACAGGGGCAATCAGCCCCAGCATTTT. Full variable domain (missing parts from reference TRBV28 and TRBJ1-5): DVKVTQSSRYLVKRTGEKVFLECVQDMDHENMFWYRQDPGLGLRLIYFSYDVKMKEKGDIPEGYSVSREKKERFSLILESASTNQTSMYLCATMDRGNQPQHFGDGTRLSIL.

The chain couples TRBV19 to TRBJ1-2, with 9 bases that match TRBD1. Germline V gene lookup returns CDR1 LNHDA and CDR2 SQIVND (reference sequence). J lost 4 bases, V lost 7 bases, and 7 bases had no gene match. This CDR3 contains 14 residues. The CDR3 nucleotides read TGTGCCAGTACCCCGGACAGGGGTCTCTATGGCTACACCTTC. Protein: CASTPDRGLYGYTF.

About this clone itself: The sample has other DNA sequences that encode this CDR3 too. This sequence joins TRBV5-1 and TRBJ1-4; D is ambiguous. The CDR3 has 15 amino acids. Germline V gene data show CDR1 as SGHRS and CDR2 as YFSETQ. The ends were cut back, 0 bases at V and 0 bases at J, with 6 bases in the middle. The CDR3 reads CASSLGRSTNEKLFF. The CDR3 DNA follows: TGCGCCAGCAGCTTGGGCAGGTCAACTAATGAAAAACTGTTTTTT.

This clone qualifies as medium-sized. The V call is TRBV19, the J call TRBJ2-5; no clear D. V lost 6 bases to trimming and J lost 0 bases, with 14 bases between them. The CDR3 consists of 15 residues. Germline loops: CDR1 LNHDA, CDR2 SQIVND (reference sequence). CDR3 protein: CASSRGVLYQETQYF. Here the CDR3 DNA reads TGTGCCAGTAGCCGTGGGGTTCTGTACCAAGAGACCCAGTACTTC.

V gene TRBV7-2 combines with J gene TRBJ2-7; 9 nucleotides match TRBD1. V trimming: 6 bases; J trimming: 2 bases; junction bases outside the gene matches: 8. Germline V gene sequence: CDR1 SGHTA, CDR2 FQGNSA. The CDR3 spans 15 residues. CDR3 sequence (DNA): TGTGCCAGCAGTTTTGGGACAGGGAAAACCTACGAGCAGTACTTC. This translates into CASSFGTGKTYEQYF.

This chain links TRBV19 with TRBJ1-1; D remains unclear. This CDR3 is built from 10 residues. The V gene lost 8 bases and the J gene lost 5 bases, with 6 bases spanning the gap. CDR1 LNHDA and CDR2 SQIVND come from the germline V gene (reference sequence). In DNA, the CDR3 is TGTGCCAGTGGCAGAACTGAAGCTTTCTTT. Translated: CASGRTEAFF.

The chain recombines TRBV30 with TRBJ2-2; tentatively, D is TRBD1 (6 bases). Germline values: CDR1 GTSNPN, CDR2 SVGIG (reference sequence). This CDR3 region has 14 residues. Between the trimmed V and J ends, which lost 1 base and 4 bases, there was a span of 10 bases. Here the CDR3 reads CAWSAGAGTGELFF. The CDR3, as DNA: TGTGCCTGGAGTGCAGGGGCAGGCACCGGGGAGCTGTTTTTT.

This chain uses TRBV28 with TRBJ2-7, with TRBD2 as a possible D gene (6 bases). Looked up from germline, CDR1 is MDHEN and CDR2 is SYDVKM. Trimming stripped 6 bases from V and 2 bases from J, with 20 bases between. This CDR3 comprises 16 residues. CDR3 loop: CASSLGGAVKTYEQYF. DNA for the CDR3: TGTGCCAGCAGCCTGGGGGGAGCGGTAAAGACCTACGAGCAGTACTTC.

The chain joins TRBV28 to TRBJ2-7, with a weak D call TRBD2 (5 bases). Trimming removed 10 bases at V and 2 bases at J, with 18 bases between. The CDR3 is made up of 14 amino acids. The germline V gene has CDR1 MDHEN and CDR2 SYDVKM. This CDR3 reads CATKLRERTYEQYF. In DNA form, the CDR3 reads TGTGCCACCAAGCTCCGGGAACGAACCTACGAGCAGTACTTC.

This chain links TRBV6-5 with TRBJ2-3; unclear D gene. Trimming left V 3 bases short and J 0 bases short, with 7 bases between. The CDR3 is 14 amino acids. CDR1 MNHEY and CDR2 SVGAGI come from the germline V gene. The CDR3 nucleotides read TGTGCCAGCAGTTATTACCCTAGCACAGATACGCAGTATTTT. Translated, it gives CASSYYPSTDTQYF.

The chain is built from TRBV19 and TRBJ2-7; a weak D match, TRBD1 (6 bases). The germline CDR1 and CDR2 sequences are LNHDA and SQIVND (reference sequence). The CDR3 is 15 amino acids. Trimming took off 0 bases at V and 2 bases at J, with 11 bases between the two ends. CDR3 sequence (DNA): TGTGCCAGTAGTATAGAGAAGGGGACAACCTACGAGCAGTACTTC. It codes for CASSIEKGTTYEQYF.

A word on this clone: A read error may be the cause here, since a much bigger clone is one base away. The chain carries TRBV11-2 and TRBJ1-3; D is undetermined. V dropped 4 bases and J dropped 0 bases, with 16 bases sitting between them. The germline V gene encodes CDR1 SGHAT and CDR2 FQNNGV. CDR3 length: 17 residues. The chain's CDR3 is CASSYYGGRPSGNTIYF. CDR3 in DNA: TGTGCCAGCAGCTACTATGGAGGGCGCCCCTCTGGAAACACCATATATTTT.